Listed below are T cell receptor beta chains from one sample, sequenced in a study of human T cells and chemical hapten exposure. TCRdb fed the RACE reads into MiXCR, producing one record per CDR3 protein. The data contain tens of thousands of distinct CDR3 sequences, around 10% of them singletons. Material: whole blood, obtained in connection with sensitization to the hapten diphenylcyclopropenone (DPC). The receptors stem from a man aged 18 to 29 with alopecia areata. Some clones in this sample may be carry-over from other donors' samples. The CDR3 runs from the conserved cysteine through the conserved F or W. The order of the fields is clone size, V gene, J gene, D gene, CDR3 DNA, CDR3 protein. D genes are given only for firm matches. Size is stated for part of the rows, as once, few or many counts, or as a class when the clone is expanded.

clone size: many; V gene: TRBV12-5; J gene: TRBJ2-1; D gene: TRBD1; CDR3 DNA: TGTGCTAGTGGTTTGGTAGGGGGGACAGGGCAGTTCTTC; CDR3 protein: CASGLVGGTGQFF
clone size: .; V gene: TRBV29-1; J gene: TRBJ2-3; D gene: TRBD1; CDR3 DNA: TGCAGCGTGGCGAAGGACAGGGGATCAGATACGCAGTATTTT; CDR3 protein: CSVAKDRGSDTQYF
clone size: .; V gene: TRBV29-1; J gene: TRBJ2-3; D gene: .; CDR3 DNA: TGCAGCGTTGGCCTCACAGATACGCAGTATTTT; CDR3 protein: CSVGLTDTQYF
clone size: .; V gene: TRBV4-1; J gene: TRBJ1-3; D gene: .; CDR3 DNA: TGCGCCAGCAGCCAAGTGGGGCGCTCTGGAAACACCATATATTTT; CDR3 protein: CASSQVGRSGNTIYF
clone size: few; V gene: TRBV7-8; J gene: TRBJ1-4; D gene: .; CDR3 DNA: TGTGCCAGCACCCCGGGACCGGGGGATGAAAAACTGTTTTTT; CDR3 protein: CASTPGPGDEKLFF
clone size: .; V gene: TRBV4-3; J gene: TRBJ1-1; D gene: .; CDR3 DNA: TGCGCCAGCAGCCAAGATCGGGGTCATGACACTGAAGCTTTCTTT; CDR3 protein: CASSQDRGHDTEAFF
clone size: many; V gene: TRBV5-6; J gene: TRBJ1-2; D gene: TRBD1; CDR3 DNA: TGTGCCAGCAGCTTTCTGACAGGGGGAGGCGGCTACACCTTC; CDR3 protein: CASSFLTGGGGYTF
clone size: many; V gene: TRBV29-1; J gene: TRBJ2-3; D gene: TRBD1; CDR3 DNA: TGCAGCGCACGGACAGGGCCGCAGTATTTT; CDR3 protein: CSARTGPQYF
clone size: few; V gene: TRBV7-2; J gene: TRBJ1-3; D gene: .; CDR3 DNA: TGTGCCAGCAGCCGGAGCTCTGGAAACACCATATATTTT; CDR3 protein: CASSRSSGNTIYF
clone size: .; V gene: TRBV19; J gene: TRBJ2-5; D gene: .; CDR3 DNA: TGTGCCAGTAACCAACAGGGATGGGGAGAGACCCAGTACTTC; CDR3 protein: CASNQQGWGETQYF
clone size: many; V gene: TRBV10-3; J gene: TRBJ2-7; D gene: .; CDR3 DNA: TGTGCCATCAGTGAGTCGAACAGGATCTCCTACGAGCAGTACTTC; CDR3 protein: CAISESNRISYEQYF
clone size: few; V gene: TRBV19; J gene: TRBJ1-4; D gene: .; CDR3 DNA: TGTGCCAGTAGTATTGAATCTCCAGGGGAGGATGAAAAACTGTTTTTT; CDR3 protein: CASSIESPGEDEKLFF
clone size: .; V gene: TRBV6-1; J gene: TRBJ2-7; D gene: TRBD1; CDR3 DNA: TGTGCCAGCAGCGATTACAGGGGCTCCTACGAGCAGTACTTC; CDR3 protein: CASSDYRGSYEQYF
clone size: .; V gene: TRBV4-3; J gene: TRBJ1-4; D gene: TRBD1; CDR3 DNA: TGCGCCAGCAGCCAAGACTGGACAGGGGGGTATCGGGCTAATGAAAAACTGTTTTTT; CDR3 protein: CASSQDWTGGYRANEKLFF
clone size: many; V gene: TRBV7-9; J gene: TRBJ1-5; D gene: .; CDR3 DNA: TGTGCCAGCAGCTTAGCGTTCGGGGCAGGAGCTAATCAGCCCCAGCATTTT; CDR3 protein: CASSLAFGAGANQPQHF
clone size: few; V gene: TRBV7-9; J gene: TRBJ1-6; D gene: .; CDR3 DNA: TGTGCCAGCAGTCGAGTGGGTAGATTGTCTAATTCACCCCTCCACTTT; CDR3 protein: CASSRVGRLSNSPLHF